This TCR beta chain was retrieved from a study of blood T cell repertoires in COVID-19. Germline V lookup: CDR1 MNHEY, CDR2 SVGAGI. The CDR3 spans 16 residues. Trimming removed 0 bases at V and 0 bases at J, with 12 bases between. Authors' data handling: Quantification of nucleated cells was approximated via reference gene primer amplification. Here immunoSEQ multiplex PCR was the method, and the copy in TCRdb shows in-frame clones only, minus some. The DNA was the basis for D and trimming; V, J and clone size are from that table. The table lists over 200,000 clones, 87% of them singletons, with 10% to 12% in the top ten.

This chain links TRBV6-5 with TRBJ2-7, with D possibly matching TRBD1 (6 bases). The TCR was taken from a young man who had recovered from COVID-19. The sample consisted of PBMCs or T cells enriched from blood (not recorded which). CDR3: CASSYSNPGDSYEQYF. DNA for the CDR3: TGTGCCAGCAGTTACTCGAATCCAGGGGACTCCTACGAGCAGTACTTC.